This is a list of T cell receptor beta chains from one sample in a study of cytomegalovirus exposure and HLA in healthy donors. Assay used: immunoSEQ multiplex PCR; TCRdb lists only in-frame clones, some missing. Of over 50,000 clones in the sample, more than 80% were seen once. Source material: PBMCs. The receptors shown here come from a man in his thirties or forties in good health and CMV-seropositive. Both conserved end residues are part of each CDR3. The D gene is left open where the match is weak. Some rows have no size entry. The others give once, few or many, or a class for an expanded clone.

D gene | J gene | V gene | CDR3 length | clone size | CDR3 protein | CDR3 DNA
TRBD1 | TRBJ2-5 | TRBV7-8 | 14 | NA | CASSFPTGAETQYF | TGTGCCAGCAGCTTCCCCACAGGGGCAGAGACCCAGTACTTC
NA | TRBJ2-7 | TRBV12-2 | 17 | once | CASRLVEEREGSYEQYF | TGTGCAAGTCGCTTGGTTGAAGAGCGGGAGGGCTCCTACGAGCAGTACTTC
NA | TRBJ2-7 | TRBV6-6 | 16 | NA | CASSPSNRVGSYEQYF | TGTGCCAGCAGCCCATCGAACAGGGTGGGCTCCTACGAGCAGTACTTC
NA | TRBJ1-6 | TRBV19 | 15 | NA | CASSSSSSYNSPLHF | TGTGCCAGTAGTTCTTCGAGCTCCTATAATTCACCCCTCCACTTT
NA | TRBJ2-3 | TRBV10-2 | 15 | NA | CASSESPMEPDTQYF | TGCGCCAGCAGTGAGTCTCCAATGGAGCCAGATACGCAGTATTTT
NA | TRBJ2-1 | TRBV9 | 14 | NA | CASSVEDSYNEQFF | TGTGCCAGCAGCGTAGAAGACAGCTACAATGAGCAGTTCTTC
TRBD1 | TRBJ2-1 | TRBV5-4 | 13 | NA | CASSLIGQGEQFF | TGTGCCAGCAGCTTAATCGGACAGGGCGAGCAGTTCTTC
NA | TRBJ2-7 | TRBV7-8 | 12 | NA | CASSPKTYEQYF | TGTGCCAGCAGCCCCAAAACCTACGAGCAGTACTTC
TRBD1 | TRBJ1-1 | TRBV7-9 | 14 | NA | CASSLGQGATEAFF | TGTGCCAGCAGCTTAGGGCAGGGGGCCACTGAAGCTTTCTTT
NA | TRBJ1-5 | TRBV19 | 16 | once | CASSIDGAGRDQPQHF | TGTGCCAGTAGTATAGATGGGGCTGGCAGGGATCAGCCCCAGCATTTT
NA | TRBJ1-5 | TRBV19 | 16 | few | CASSRQGTTSNQPQHF | TGTGCCAGTAGTCGGCAGGGGACCACTAGCAATCAGCCCCAGCATTTT
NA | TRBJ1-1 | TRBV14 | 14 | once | CASSQGRRVSEAFF | TGTGCCAGCAGCCAAGGGCGACGGGTCAGTGAAGCTTTCTTT
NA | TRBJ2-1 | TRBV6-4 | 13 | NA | CASSPSGVNEQFF | TGTGCCAGCAGCCCCTCAGGGGTCAATGAGCAGTTCTTC
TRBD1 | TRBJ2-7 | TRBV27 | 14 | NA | CASSLLGQGYEQYF | TGTGCCAGCAGTTTACTGGGACAGGGCTACGAGCAGTACTTC
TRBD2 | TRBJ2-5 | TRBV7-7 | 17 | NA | CASSPASGSSGIETQYF | TGTGCTAGCAGCCCTGCCAGCGGGTCTAGCGGGATTGAGACCCAGTACTTC
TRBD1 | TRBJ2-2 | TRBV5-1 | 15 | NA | CASSVQGADTGELFF | TGCGCCAGCAGCGTACAGGGGGCTGACACCGGGGAGCTGTTTTTT
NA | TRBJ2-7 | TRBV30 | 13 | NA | CAGLTASSYEQYF | TGTGCCGGCCTCACAGCCAGCTCCTACGAGCAGTACTTC
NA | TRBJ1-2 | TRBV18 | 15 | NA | CASSPLETHNYGYTF | TGTGCCAGCTCACCACTAGAGACACACAACTATGGCTACACCTTC
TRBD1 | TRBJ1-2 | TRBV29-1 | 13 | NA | CSGRQGPGYGYTF | TGCAGCGGCCGACAGGGGCCAGGGTATGGCTACACCTTC
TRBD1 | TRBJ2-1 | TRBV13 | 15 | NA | CASRSRDRYLVEQFF | TGTGCCAGCAGATCCCGGGACAGGTATCTAGTTGAGCAGTTCTTC
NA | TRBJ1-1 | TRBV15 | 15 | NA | CATSRGRGANTEAFF | TGTGCCACCAGCAGAGGCAGGGGAGCTAACACTGAAGCTTTCTTT
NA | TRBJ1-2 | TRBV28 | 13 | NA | CASRRDTDYGYTF | TGTGCCAGCCGTCGGGACACCGACTATGGCTACACCTTC
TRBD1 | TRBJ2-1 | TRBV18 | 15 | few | CASSPGTGVYNEQFF | TGTGCCAGCTCTCCCGGGACAGGGGTCTACAATGAGCAGTTCTTC
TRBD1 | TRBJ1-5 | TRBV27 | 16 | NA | CASSPTGTESNQPQHF | TGTGCCAGCAGTCCGACCGGGACAGAAAGCAATCAGCCCCAGCATTTT
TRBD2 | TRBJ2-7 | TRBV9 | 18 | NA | CASSVSGRYRGDFYEQYF | TGTGCCAGCAGCGTCAGCGGGAGGTATCGGGGTGATTTCTACGAGCAGTACTTC
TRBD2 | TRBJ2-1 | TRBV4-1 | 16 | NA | CASSQVSGSGDNEQFF | TGTGCCAGCAGCCAAGTGTCGGGTAGCGGGGATAATGAGCAGTTCTTC